The 27 T cell receptor beta chains reported below all come from one sample, sequenced in a study of post-analysis software for immune sequencing data. Regarding the study as a whole: Patients carried a handful of TRBV segments more frequently than controls did, and TRBV5-6, TRBV5-1 and TRBV20-1 were among them.

The antigens of these receptors remain unknown. Included in the TCR beta cDNA libraries were unique molecular identifiers. Via MiXCR, TCRdb re-called the PCR reads, giving one row per CDR3 protein. The sample has approximately 160,000 distinct CDR3 sequences, 25% to 35% seen once. The sample comprised blood. These receptors came from a girl aged 10 to 17 with multiple sclerosis.

This clonotype has a count of ten or more. The V call is TRBV10-3, the J call TRBJ2-7; D remains unclear. This CDR3 is 13 amino acids long. Trimming took 2 bases from V and 4 from J, leaving 9 bases between them. CDR1 ENHRY and CDR2 SYGVKD come from the germline V gene. The CDR3 region has the DNA TGTGCCATCAGTGAGCAGAAGTCGTACGAGCAGTACTTC. The encoded protein is CAISEQKSYEQYF.

This clonotype occurred a few times. The chain uses TRBV20-1 and TRBJ2-1; 7 bases are a match to TRBD2. CDR1 is DFQATT, CDR2 SNEGSKA, per germline (reference sequence). V lost 6 bases and J lost 2; bases outside the gene matches: 10. The CDR3 runs to 15 residues. CDR3 amino acids: CSAAGGRGTYNEQFF. The CDR3 nucleotides read TGCAGTGCCGCGGGCGGGAGAGGAACCTACAATGAGCAGTTCTTC.

The chain links TRBV11-2 to TRBJ2-2; D unclear. Germline CDR1 is SGHAT and CDR2 is FQNNGV. This CDR3 region has 14 residues. The V end lost 6 bases, the J end lost 2 bases, and 10 bases lay between the germline ends. Here the CDR3 DNA reads TGTGCCAGCAGTTATGTCGCAAACACCGGGGAGCTGTTTTTT. Protein product: CASSYVANTGELFF.

This clonotype was seen a handful of times. The rearrangement uses TRBV27 and TRBJ2-1, with 7 positions matching TRBD2. J was trimmed by 5 bases and V by 5 bases; bases with no gene match: 9. The CDR3 totals 15 residues. Germline V gives CDR1 MNHEY, CDR2 SMNVEV (reference sequence). The DNA for the CDR3 is TGTGCCAGCAGTCCGGTGAGACTAGCCCACAATGAGCAGTTCTTC. Amino acids: CASSPVRLAHNEQFF.

Many counts were recorded for this clonotype. The V and J genes are TRBV6-5 and TRBJ1-5; D possibly corresponds to TRBD1 (5 bases). V was clipped by 10 bases and J by 1 base, with 17 bases between them. CDR1 is MNHEY, CDR2 SVGAGI, per germline. The CDR3 covers 15 residues. CDR3 protein: CATKKGRGSNQPQHF. CDR3 DNA: TGTGCCACCAAAAAGGGTCGGGGGAGCAATCAGCCCCAGCATTTT.

The chain uses TRBV13 and TRBJ2-3; the match to TRBD1 covers 8 bases. CDR1 is PRHDT and CDR2 is FYEKMQ in the germline V gene (reference sequence). Losses at the gene ends were 5 bases for V and 2 bases for J; bases not matched to a gene: 12. This CDR3 region has 17 residues. Here the CDR3 DNA reads TGTGCCAGCAGCACCAGGGGGCAGGGGATGAACACAGATACGCAGTATTTT. It codes for CASSTRGQGMNTDTQYF. The full variable domain, rest sourced from reference TRBV13 and TRBJ2-3, is AAGVIQSPRHLIKEKRETATLKCYPIPRHDTVYWYQQGPGQDPQFLISFYEKMQSDKGSIPDRFSAQQFSDYHSELNMSSLELGDSALYFCASSTRGQGMNTDTQYFGPGTRLTVL.

This clonotype has a count of ten or more. The chain combines TRBV24-1 with TRBJ2-1, with 9 bases matching TRBD1. The CDR3 has 17 amino acids. Germline loops: CDR1 KGHDR, CDR2 SFDVKD. The J segment lost 3 bases and the V segment lost 3 bases, leaving 8 bases of the junction unmatched. CDR3 nucleotide sequence: TGTGCCACCAGTGATCTGACCGGGACAGGGATCTACAATGAGCAGTTCTTC. Its translation is CATSDLTGTGIYNEQFF.

Regarding this clonotype: A clone one base away is much larger, so this may be a read error. V is TRBV4-1 and J is TRBJ2-5; 7 nucleotides line up with TRBD1. Germline-derived CDR1 and CDR2 are MGHRA and YSYEKL. The CDR3 runs 16 residues. Written as DNA, the CDR3 is TGCGCCGGCAGCCAACCCGGGACAGACTTGCAAGAGACCCAGTACTTC. Translated: CAGSQPGTDLQETQYF.

The chain combines TRBV14 with TRBJ1-2; weak D call: TRBD1 (5 bases). The V gene's germline CDR1 is SGHDN and CDR2 FVKESK. This CDR3 region has 13 residues. Trimming took 5 bases from V and 7 from J, leaving 14 bases between them. CDR3 DNA: TGTGCCAGCAGCACAAAGGACGGGGCTGGCTACACCTTC. Translated, it gives CASSTKDGAGYTF.

In its sample, this clonotype was seen a few times. The DNA of the CDR3 is TGTGCCAGCAGTTACCGGGCCCCCGGGGGGAATGAGCAGTTCTTC. Translating gives CASSYRAPGGNEQFF. V is TRBV6-2 or TRBV6-3 and J is TRBJ2-1; 7 bases align to TRBD2. Germline CDR1 and CDR2: MNHEY and SVGEGT. The CDR3 has 15 amino acids. V trimming: 2 bases; J trimming: 7 bases; junction bases outside the gene matches: 8.

Comment on this clonotype: It may be a read error: a sequence one base away is much more abundant. The chain couples TRBV4-2 to TRBJ2-3, with D hard to call. CDR1 is LGHNA and CDR2 is YNFKEQ in the germline V gene. The CDR3 contains 12 residues. The V and J ends lost 2 bases and 4 bases respectively, with 4 bases between them. Here the CDR3 DNA reads TGTGCCAGCAGCCAACCGGCAGATACGCAGTATTTT. The encoded protein is CASSQPADTQYF.

This clonotype was observed a few times. This may be a read error: a much more frequent sequence differs by one nucleotide. CDR3 sequence: CASSSAWGGTYEQYF. CDR3 in DNA: TGTGCCAGCAGCTCGGCCTGGGGGGGAACCTACGAGCAGTACTTC. The V call is TRBV5-5, the J call TRBJ2-7; TRBD2 matches 7 bases. CDR1 and CDR2 from the germline V gene are SGHKS and YYEKEE (reference sequence). CDR3 length: 15 residues. J lost 2 bases, V lost 3 bases, and 8 bases had no gene match.

The chain links TRBV7-9 to TRBJ2-2; D is ambiguous. There are 13 residues in the CDR3. The germline CDR1 and CDR2 sequences are SEHNR and FQNEAQ (reference sequence). The V end lost 3 bases, the J end lost 4 bases, and 6 bases lay between the germline ends. In DNA form, the CDR3 reads TGTGCCAGCAGCTTCCAGGCCACCGGGGAGCTGTTTTTT. Residues: CASSFQATGELFF.

About this clonotype itself: An end of the junction differs from the germline gene, which may be a read error. This rearrangement joins TRBV5-4 to TRBJ2-1; 10 bases map to TRBD2. The CDR3 sequence is 16 residues long. Germline lookup yields CDR1 SGHNT and CDR2 YYREEE (reference sequence). CDR3 DNA sequence: TGTACCAGCAGCCGGGTAGCGGGAGGCTGGGACAATGAGCAGTTCTTC. Translated: CTSSRVAGGWDNEQFF.

This clonotype was recorded at least ten times. The CDR3 bases are TGTGCCAGCAGCGGTATATCCCGACAGGGATTGGTCACAGATACGCAGTATTTT. It is translated as CASSGISRQGLVTDTQYF. The chain has TRBV28 and TRBJ2-3; 7 nucleotides align to TRBD1. CDR3 length equals 18 residues. Germline CDR1 MDHEN, CDR2 SYDVKM. The V segment lost 6 bases and the J segment 2 bases; nucleotides outside the gene matches: 17.

Ten or more counts support this clonotype. V is TRBV6-6 and J is TRBJ2-7; possibly TRBD1 for D (5 bases). Trimming took off 0 bases at V and 4 bases at J, with 16 bases between the two ends. This CDR3 has 16 amino acids. Germline loops: CDR1 MNHNY, CDR2 SVGAGI (reference sequence). The CDR3 DNA reads TGTGCCAGCAGTTACTCACCAGGGCCCCAGGGTTACGAGCAGTACTTC. Encoded protein: CASSYSPGPQGYEQYF.

In its sample, this clonotype was seen once. V is TRBV12-3 or TRBV12-4 and J is TRBJ1-1; D not resolved. The CDR3 is 16 amino acids. The V and J ends lost 6 bases and 1 base respectively, with 18 bases between them. CDR3 residues: CASRLTPEGQNTEAFF. The DNA for the CDR3 is TGTGCCAGCAGATTGACACCGGAAGGTCAGAACACTGAAGCTTTCTTT.

As regards this clonotype: One junction end does not reproduce the germline sequence, and a read error may be involved. The chain couples TRBV28 to TRBJ2-7; TRBD1 aligns across 8 bases. The CDR3 contains 15 residues. Germline-derived CDR1 and CDR2 are MDHEN and SYDVKM. CDR3 sequence (DNA): TGTGCCAGCAGTTTGGACAGGGCTATCCAATACGAGCGGTACTTC. Translating gives CASSLDRAIQYERYF.

The rearrangement links TRBV12-3 or TRBV12-4 to TRBJ2-3, with D maybe TRBD1 (6 bases). CDR3 size: 19 residues. V lost 9 bases and J lost 2, with 30 bases in between. In DNA, the CDR3 is TGTGCCAGACAGTTTAGAGATCACAGGGTGGGCAGCTTCACAGATACGCAGTATTTT. Translating gives CARQFRDHRVGSFTDTQYF.

J is TRBJ1-1 and V is TRBV19; D is perhaps TRBD1 (5 bases). The CDR3 sequence is 16 residues long. V shed 7 bases and J shed 1 base, with 19 bases lying between them. The germline V gene encodes CDR1 LNHDA and CDR2 SQIVND (reference sequence). The CDR3 sequence is CASTSRVGRANTEAFF. CDR3 DNA sequence: TGTGCCAGTACATCCCGGGTTGGCAGGGCGAACACTGAAGCTTTCTTT.

This clonotype was detected a few times. V gene TRBV11-2 combines with J gene TRBJ1-5; perhaps TRBD1 as D (6 bases). The CDR3 length is 15 residues. Germline CDR1 reads SGHAT; CDR2 reads FQNNGV. The V and J ends lost 4 bases and 4 bases respectively, with 14 bases between them. In DNA, the CDR3 is TGTGCCAGCAGCTCGGGACACCAAAAGAATCAGCCCCAGCATTTT. It specifies CASSSGHQKNQPQHF.

The J gene is TRBJ2-2, the V gene TRBV28; D might be TRBD1 (5 bases). Germline-derived CDR1 and CDR2 are MDHEN and SYDVKM. The ends were cut back, 5 bases at V and 3 bases at J, with 10 bases in the middle. The CDR3 totals 14 residues. Written as DNA, the CDR3 is TGTGCCAGCAGTACCCGACAGCACACCGGGGAGCTGTTTTTT. This encodes CASSTRQHTGELFF.

Worth noting for this clonotype: At one end, the junction sequence differs from germline, possibly due to a read error. The chain uses TRBV28 and TRBJ2-3, with 7 bases fitting TRBD1. Germline V gene lookup returns CDR1 MDHEN and CDR2 SYDVKM. The CDR3 loop spans 15 amino acids. The CDR3: CTSSTRTGGFDTQYF. The CDR3, as DNA: TGTACCAGCAGTACCCGGACAGGAGGATTCGATACGCAGTATTTT. Full variable domain (outside the CDR3, taken from reference TRBV28 and TRBJ2-3): DVKVTQSSRYLVKRTGEKVFLECVQDMDHENMFWYRQDPGLGLRLIYFSYDVKMKEKGDIPEGYSVSREKKERFSLILESASTNQTSMYLCTSSTRTGGFDTQYFGPGTRLTVL.

The chain links TRBV27 to TRBJ2-2, with a weak D call TRBD2 (5 bases). Deletions cut 6 bases from V and 0 bases from J, with 14 bases between. The CDR3 covers 16 residues. CDR1 is MNHEY, CDR2 SMNVEV, per germline (reference sequence). For the CDR3, the DNA is TGTGCCAGCAGCCCCTTAGCGAACGCGAACACCGGGGAGCTGTTTTTT. Translating gives CASSPLANANTGELFF.

V gene TRBV29-1 combines with J gene TRBJ1-2; 8 nucleotides match TRBD1. The V gene's germline CDR1 is SQVTM and CDR2 ANQGSEA. V shed 5 bases and J 3 bases; nucleotides not matched to a gene: 2. The CDR3 spans 12 residues. CDR3 in amino acids: CSVLTGDYGYTF. The CDR3 DNA reads TGCAGCGTTTTGACAGGGGACTATGGCTACACCTTC.

The chain uses TRBV12-3 or TRBV12-4 and TRBJ2-5; 9 bases line up with TRBD1. V shed 0 bases, J shed 7 bases, and the junction held 12 bases outside the gene matches. The CDR3 has 17 amino acids. In nucleotides, the CDR3 is TGTGCCAGCAGTTTAGCGCGGAACACGGGACAGGGAGGGACCCAGTACTTC. This codes for CASSLARNTGQGGTQYF.

A note on this clonotype: A junction end diverges from the germline sequence, so it may reflect a read error. V is TRBV13 and J is TRBJ1-5; 7 bases are shared with TRBD1. CDR3 length equals 15 residues. Germline CDR1 and CDR2: PRHDT and FYEKMQ (reference sequence). CDR3 in amino acids: CASSLGQAINQPQHF. Here the CDR3 DNA reads TGTGCCAGCAGCCTAGGACAGGCCATTAATCAGCCCCAGCATTTT.